This T cell receptor beta chain was sequenced for a study of blood T cell repertoires in COVID-19 (dated by TCRdb to about 2020). Some background on the complete study: Samples from collaborators originated in the United States, Italy and Spain and spanned both the acute and convalescent phases of COVID-19. The material from the prospective study consisted of cDNA or gDNA derived from T cells, B-cell-depleted T cells, or PBMCs. The dataset comprised deeply sampled blood TCRbeta repertoires from subjects exposed to, actively infected with, or recovered from COVID-19. The repertoires were made available in a free public database intended to serve as a resource for research on the immune response to SARS-CoV-2. The samples were drawn from the first 160 participants of the ongoing ImmuneRACE study and from 950 to 1,500 subjects provided by 6 global collaborators. A de-identified subject ID, COVID-19 status, age in years and sex were almost always included in the sample metadata. Where available, HLA class I and class II types were taken from metadata supplied by the sample provider and were not determined by assay-based typing. General conclusions and limits of the study: The amount of clinical and demographic metadata varied by source and participant and was provided uncurated.

The immunoSEQ Assay, a bias-controlled multiplex PCR, was used to amplify TCRbeta CDR3 regions from genomic DNA. Per the original workflow: Within the assay, amplification of reference gene primers was used to estimate how many nucleated cells each sample contained. To quantify the absolute abundance of each unique TCRbeta CDR3 rearrangement, sequence reads were collapsed and filtered. Productive Simpson clonality was computed per sample as the square root of Simpson's diversity index over productive rearrangements. TCRdb limited this immuneACCESS table to in-frame rearrangements with V and J called. A share of clones is missing; checked studies link under half to unresolved V genes, and the rest is unexplained. V, J and clone size are those of that table, while D and trimming were read from the DNA. Present in this sample are roughly 230,000 clones, 80% to 85% of which were seen just once. The top ten clones comprise about 3.4% of the sample.

Reading from cysteine to phenylalanine, the CDR3 counts 15 amino acids. Here the CDR3 DNA is all that survives: 45 bases in frame from base 1. The germline V gene provides CDR1 MNHEY and CDR2 SVGAGI. The germline V end is reduced by 8 bases and the J end by 5 bases; junction bases left unmatched: 6. Regarding this clone: No cognate antigen has been identified for it. The input lacks base qualities; no much larger clone sits a single base away.

Enrolling through a virtual design, the prospective study's participants ranged in age from about 18 to 89 years and lived across more than 20 United States geographic areas. Cohort assignment in the prospective study relied on participant-reported clinical history from a screening survey and a study questionnaire. Recovered participants in ImmuneRACE Cohort 3 were defined as having two consecutive negative NP/OP PCR tests, clearance from a healthcare professional, or resolution of symptoms. In the prospective study, mobile phlebotomists collected whole blood, serum and a nasopharyngeal or oropharyngeal swab from each participant. Prospective study participants could optionally give additional blood draws and questionnaires over an approximately two-month period. Prospective study blood samples were shipped either frozen or at room temperature before DNA extraction.

The TCR originated in a man aged 50 to 59 who had recovered from COVID-19. Sequencing was performed on PBMCs or T cells enriched from blood (not recorded which). The sequence is built from TRBV6-5 and TRBJ1-6; TRBD1 lines up with 10 middle nucleotides. CDR3 loop: CASRGQGTNNSPLHF. The nucleotide sequence is given as TGTGCCAGCCGGGGACAGGGGACTAATAATTCACCCCTCCACTTT.